The source of this T cell receptor (beta chain) is a study of cytomegalovirus exposure and HLA in healthy donors. In the study overall: Early on, a data release was issued that held 80 million or so unique TCRs from HLA-typed donors. General observations from the study: What was likely a sequencing artifact was a cluster of highly shared sequence variants.

To note about this clone: Its antigen is undetermined.

Primers for the PCR totalled 60 Vbeta and 13 Jbeta. As processed by the authors: Approximately 79 million unique TCR beta chains, around 10 million of them shared, were counted by a later analysis. Profiling relied on immunoSEQ multiplex PCR, and the TCRdb table lists in-frame clones only, not all of them. That table is the source of V, J and clone size, and D and trimming were worked out from the DNA. The data show over 150,000 clones, around 69% seen once. From germline, CDR1 is SGDLS and CDR2 YYNGEE. CDR3 length: 15 residues. The J segment lost 5 bases and the V segment lost 6 bases, leaving 11 bases of the junction unmatched.

The receptor was derived from a woman in her 30s in good health and CMV-seronegative. Specimen: PBMCs. The J gene is TRBJ2-7, the V gene TRBV9; 10 nucleotides align to TRBD2. CDR3 sequence: CASTLGAGGPNEQYF. Written as DNA, the CDR3 is TGTGCCAGCACCCTAGGAGCGGGAGGGCCCAACGAGCAGTACTTC.